These 3 T cell receptor beta chains originate from one sample sequenced in a study of breast tumors, draining lymph nodes, adjacent tissues (dated by TCRdb to about 2016). Lymph node samples were obtained from the axillary draining lymph nodes of breast cancer patients. The library was generated by multiplex PCR. TCRdb records Illumina HiSeq 2000 as the sequencer. In TCRdb, the public reads were trimmed at Q25 with fastp and aligned with MiXCR, with productive beta chains retained. For every CDR3 protein sequence, its rows merge into one entry that carries the most common genes and DNA. The sample table contains about 130,000 distinct CDR3 sequences; only one count was recorded for about 20% of them. Jointly, the top ten make up approximately 3.5% of the sample. Specimen: axillary lymph node tissue. Receptors originate from a female donor with breast cancer. Some clones in this sample may be carry-over from other donors' samples.

The chain carries TRBV27 and TRBJ1-5, with D perhaps TRBD1 (5 bases). The length of the CDR3 is 16 residues. V lost 5 bases and J lost 6, with 20 bases in between. Germline CDR1 MNHEY, CDR2 SMNVEV (reference sequence). The CDR3 is CASSRFGGGGTQPQHF. The CDR3 region has the DNA TGTGCCAGCAGTCGATTTGGGGGGGGGGGTACTCAGCCCCAGCATTTT.

Note on this clonotype: This CDR3 fails to terminate in the conserved phenylalanine or tryptophan, so it likely reflects a read error. This chain joins TRBV11-3 and TRBJ2-3; D remains unclear. This CDR3 contains 12 residues. CDR1 is SGHNT and CDR2 is YENEEA in the germline V gene. V was pared by 5 bases and J by 0 bases, with 3 bases between. This CDR3 reads CASSTSTDTQYV. The CDR3 DNA follows: TGTGCCAGCAGCACCAGCACAGATACGCAGTATGTT.

The V and J genes are TRBV5-4 and TRBJ2-5; TRBD2 aligns across 10 bases. V shed 4 bases, J shed 5 bases, and the junction held 8 bases outside the gene matches. The CDR3 contains 15 residues. Looked up from germline, CDR1 is SGHNT and CDR2 is YYREEE (reference sequence). The CDR3 region is CASSGQRGGRETQYF. As DNA, the CDR3 is TGTGCCAGCAGCGGACAGCGGGGGGGCCGGGAGACCCAGTACTTC.